There are many counts of the clone carrying this TCR beta chain. Its specificity is unknown. Read coverage stops 3 residues before the CDR3 terminus; the germline J gene supplies the remainder. The sample originates from a study of T cell clonality in common variable immunodeficiency. Study-wide points: Fewer deletions and N-nucleotide insertions were reportedly seen in common variable immunodeficiency TCR beta sequences. What drives increased CVID clonality needs T cell subpopulation sequencing. Compared with controls, CVID subjects had fewer shared TCRbeta clones.

Generated by immunoSEQ multiplex PCR, the TCRdb table keeps only in-frame clones and is missing some. The sample is made up of 75,000 to 85,000 clones, none counted only once. Germline V lookup: CDR1 SGHTA, CDR2 FQGNSA. The CDR3 is made up of 15 amino acids. Trimming at V came to 4 bases and at J to 5 bases, leaving 10 bases not matched to a gene. The chain couples TRBV7-2 to TRBJ1-2; the match to TRBD1 covers 7 bases. The source material was peripheral blood mononuclear cells. The receptor comes from a person between 18 and 75 years old in good health. The CDR3 loop is CASSYPGQSVYGYTF. CDR3 DNA, as far as it was read: TGTGCCAGCAGCTATCCGGGACAGTCAGTTTATGGC.